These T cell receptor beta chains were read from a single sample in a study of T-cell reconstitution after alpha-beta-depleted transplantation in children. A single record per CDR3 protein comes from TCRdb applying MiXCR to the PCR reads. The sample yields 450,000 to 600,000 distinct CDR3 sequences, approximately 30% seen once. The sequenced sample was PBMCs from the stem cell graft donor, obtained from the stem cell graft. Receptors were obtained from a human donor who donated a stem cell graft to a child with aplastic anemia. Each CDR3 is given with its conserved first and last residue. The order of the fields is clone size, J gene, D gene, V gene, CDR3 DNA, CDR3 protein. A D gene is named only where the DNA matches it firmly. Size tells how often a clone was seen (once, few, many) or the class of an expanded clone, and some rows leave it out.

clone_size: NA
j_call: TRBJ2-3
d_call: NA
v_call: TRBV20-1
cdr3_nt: TGCAGTGCTAGCATGCTCGTCACAGATACGCAGTATTTT
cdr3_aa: CSASMLVTDTQYF

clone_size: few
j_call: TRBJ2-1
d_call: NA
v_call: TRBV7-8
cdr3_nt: TGTGCCAGCAGCTTAGTTGGGGAAAATGAGCAGTTCTTC
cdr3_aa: CASSLVGENEQFF

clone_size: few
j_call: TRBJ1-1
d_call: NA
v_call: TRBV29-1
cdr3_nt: TGCAGCGTTGTGAAGGGCCCGGGGAACACTGAAGCTTTCTTT
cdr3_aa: CSVVKGPGNTEAFF

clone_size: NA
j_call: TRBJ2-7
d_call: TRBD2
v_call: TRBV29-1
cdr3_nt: TGCAGCGTAAGCGGGAGCTCCTACGAGCAGTACTTC
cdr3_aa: CSVSGSSYEQYF

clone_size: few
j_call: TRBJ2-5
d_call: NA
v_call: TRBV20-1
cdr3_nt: TGCAGTGCTAGAGTGTCACAAGAGACCCAGTACTTC
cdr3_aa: CSARVSQETQYF

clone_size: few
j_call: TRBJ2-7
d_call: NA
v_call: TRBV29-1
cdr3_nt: TGCAGCGTTGTAGAGGGAGGATACGAGCAGTACTTC
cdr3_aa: CSVVEGGYEQYF

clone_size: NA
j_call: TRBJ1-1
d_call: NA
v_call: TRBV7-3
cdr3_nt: TGTGCCAGCAGCTTAATCGACGGGAACACTGAAGCTTTCTTT
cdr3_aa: CASSLIDGNTEAFF

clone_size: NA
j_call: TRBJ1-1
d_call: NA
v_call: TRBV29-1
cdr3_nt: TGCAGCGTTCAACAGGGTGTCACTGAAGCTTTCTTT
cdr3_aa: CSVQQGVTEAFF

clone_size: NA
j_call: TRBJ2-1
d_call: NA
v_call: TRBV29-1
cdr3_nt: TGCAGCGTTAGTCGGGGGCCACAGGAAGAGCAGTTCTTC
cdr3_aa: CSVSRGPQEEQFF

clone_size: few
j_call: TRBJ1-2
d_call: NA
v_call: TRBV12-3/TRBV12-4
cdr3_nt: TGTGCCAGCAGTTTAACGGCCCCAAGGCCCTACACCTTC
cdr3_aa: CASSLTAPRPYTF

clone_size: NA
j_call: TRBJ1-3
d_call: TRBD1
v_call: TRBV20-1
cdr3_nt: TGCAGTGTAGCGTCCGGGACAGGGGTGTCTGGAAACACCATATATTTT
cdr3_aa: CSVASGTGVSGNTIYF

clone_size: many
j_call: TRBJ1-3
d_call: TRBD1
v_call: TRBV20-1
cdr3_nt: TGCAGTGCTGGCAACAGGGGGAGCGGAAACACCATATATTTT
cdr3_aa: CSAGNRGSGNTIYF

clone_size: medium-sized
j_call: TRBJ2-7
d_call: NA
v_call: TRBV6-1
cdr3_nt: TGTGCCAGCAGTGAAGCCGAACGAGGAGGGGACGAGCAGTACTTC
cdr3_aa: CASSEAERGGDEQYF